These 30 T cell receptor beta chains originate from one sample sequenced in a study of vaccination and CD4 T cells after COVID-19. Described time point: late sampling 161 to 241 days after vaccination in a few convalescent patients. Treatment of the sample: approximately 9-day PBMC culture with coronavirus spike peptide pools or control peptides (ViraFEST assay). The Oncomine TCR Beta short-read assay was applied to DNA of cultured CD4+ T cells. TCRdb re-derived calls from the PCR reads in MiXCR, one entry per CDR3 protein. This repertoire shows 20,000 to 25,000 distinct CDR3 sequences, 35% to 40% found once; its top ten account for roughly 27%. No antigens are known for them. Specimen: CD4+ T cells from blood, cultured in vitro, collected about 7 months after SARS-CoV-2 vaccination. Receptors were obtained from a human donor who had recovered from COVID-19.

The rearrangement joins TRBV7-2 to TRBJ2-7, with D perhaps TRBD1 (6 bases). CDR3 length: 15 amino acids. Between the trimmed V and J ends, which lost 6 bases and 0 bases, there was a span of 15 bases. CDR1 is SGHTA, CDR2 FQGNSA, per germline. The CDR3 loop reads CASSIRDTNSYEQYF. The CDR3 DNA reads TGTGCCAGCAGTATCCGGGACACCAACTCCTACGAGCAGTACTTC.

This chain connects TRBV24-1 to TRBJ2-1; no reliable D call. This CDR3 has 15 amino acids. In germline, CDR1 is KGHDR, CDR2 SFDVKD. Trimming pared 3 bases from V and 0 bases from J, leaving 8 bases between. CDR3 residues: CATSDISSSYNEQFF. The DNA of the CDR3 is TGTGCCACCAGTGATATATCGAGCTCCTACAATGAGCAGTTCTTC.

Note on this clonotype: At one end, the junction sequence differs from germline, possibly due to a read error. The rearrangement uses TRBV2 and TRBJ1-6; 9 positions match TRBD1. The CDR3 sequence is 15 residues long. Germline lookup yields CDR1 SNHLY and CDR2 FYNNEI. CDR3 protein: CAGSEQGALYSPLHF. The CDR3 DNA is TGTGCCGGCAGTGAACAGGGGGCTTTGTACTCACCCCTCCACTTT.

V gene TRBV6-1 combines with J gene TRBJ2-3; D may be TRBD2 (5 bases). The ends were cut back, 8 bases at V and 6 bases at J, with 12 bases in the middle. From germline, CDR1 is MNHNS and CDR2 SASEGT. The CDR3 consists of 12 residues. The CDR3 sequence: CASQTRRDTQYF. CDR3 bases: TGTGCCAGCCAAACACGGAGGGATACGCAGTATTTT.

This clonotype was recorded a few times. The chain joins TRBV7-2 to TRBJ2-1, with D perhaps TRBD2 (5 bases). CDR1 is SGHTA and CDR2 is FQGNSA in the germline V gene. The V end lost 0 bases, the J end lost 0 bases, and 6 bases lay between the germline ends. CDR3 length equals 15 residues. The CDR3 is CASSLAGSSYNEQFF. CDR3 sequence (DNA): TGTGCCAGCAGCTTAGCTGGGAGCTCCTACAATGAGCAGTTCTTC.

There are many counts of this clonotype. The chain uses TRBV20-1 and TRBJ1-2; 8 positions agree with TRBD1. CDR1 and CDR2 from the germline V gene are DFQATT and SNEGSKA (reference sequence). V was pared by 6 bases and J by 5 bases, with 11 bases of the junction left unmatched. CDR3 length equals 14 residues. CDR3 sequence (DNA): TGCAGTGCCCTAGGGGGCAGGGGGCTTTATGGCTACACCTTC. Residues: CSALGGRGLYGYTF.

CDR3 nucleotides: TGTGCCAGCAGTGATGCATTCGGGACTAGCGGAACCTACGAGCAGTACTTC. Translated, it gives CASSDAFGTSGTYEQYF. The chain links TRBV6-1 to TRBJ2-7; 11 bases are shared with TRBD2. The V and J ends lost 3 bases and 2 bases, in that order; junction bases with no gene match: 9. Germline CDR1 and CDR2: MNHNS and SASEGT. This CDR3 spans 17 amino acids.

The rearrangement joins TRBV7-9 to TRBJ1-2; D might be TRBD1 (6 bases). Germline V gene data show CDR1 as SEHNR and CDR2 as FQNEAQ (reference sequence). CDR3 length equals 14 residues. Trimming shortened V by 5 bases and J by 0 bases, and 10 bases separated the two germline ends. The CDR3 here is CASSAPGANYGYTF. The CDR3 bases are TGTGCCAGCAGCGCCCCAGGGGCTAACTATGGCTACACCTTC. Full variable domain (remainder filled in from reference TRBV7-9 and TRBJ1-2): DTGVSQNPRHKITKRGQNVTFRCDPISEHNRLYWYRQTLGQGPEFLTYFQNEAQLEKSRLLSDRFSAERPKGSFSTLEIQRTEQGDSAMYLCASSAPGANYGYTFGSGTRLTVV.

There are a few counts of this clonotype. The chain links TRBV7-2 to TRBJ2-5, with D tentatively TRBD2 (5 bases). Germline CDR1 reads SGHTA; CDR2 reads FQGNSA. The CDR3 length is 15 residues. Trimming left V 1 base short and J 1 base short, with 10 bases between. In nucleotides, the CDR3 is TGTGCCAGCAGCTTAGTTGGAGGACTCCAAGAGACCCAGTACTTC. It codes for CASSLVGGLQETQYF.

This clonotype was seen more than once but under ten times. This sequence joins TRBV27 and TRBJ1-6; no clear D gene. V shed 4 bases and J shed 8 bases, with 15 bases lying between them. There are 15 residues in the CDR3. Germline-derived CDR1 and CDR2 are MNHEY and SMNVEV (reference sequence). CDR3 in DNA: TGTGCCAGCAGTTCGACGCGGCCCACGGATTCACCCCTCCACTTT. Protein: CASSSTRPTDSPLHF.

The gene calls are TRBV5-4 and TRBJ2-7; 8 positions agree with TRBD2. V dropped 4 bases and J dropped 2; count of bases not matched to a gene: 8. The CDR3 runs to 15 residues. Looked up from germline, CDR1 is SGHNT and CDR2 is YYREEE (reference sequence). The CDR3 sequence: CASSGPSGHTYEQYF. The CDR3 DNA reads TGTGCCAGCAGCGGGCCTAGCGGGCATACCTACGAGCAGTACTTC. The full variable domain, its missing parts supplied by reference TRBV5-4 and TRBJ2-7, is ETGVTQSPTHLIKTRGQQVTLRCSSQSGHNTVSWYQQALGQGPQFIFQYYREEENGRGNFPPRFSGLQFPNYSSELNVNALELDDSALYLCASSGPSGHTYEQYFGPGTRLTVT.

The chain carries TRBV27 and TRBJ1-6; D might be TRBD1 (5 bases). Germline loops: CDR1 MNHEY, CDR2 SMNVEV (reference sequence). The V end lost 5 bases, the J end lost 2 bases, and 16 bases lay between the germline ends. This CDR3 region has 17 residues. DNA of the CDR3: TGTGCCAGCAGTCTGACGGGGCCGCCGACCTATAATTCACCCCTCCACTTT. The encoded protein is CASSLTGPPTYNSPLHF.

CDR3: CASSLEAHTDTQYF. CDR3 coding DNA: TGTGCCAGCAGCTTAGAGGCTCACACAGATACGCAGTATTTT. The genes are TRBV7-8 and TRBJ2-3; unclear D gene. CDR1 is SGHVS, CDR2 FQNEAQ, per germline. V dropped 1 base and J dropped 2 bases, with 7 bases sitting between them. The CDR3 is made up of 14 amino acids.

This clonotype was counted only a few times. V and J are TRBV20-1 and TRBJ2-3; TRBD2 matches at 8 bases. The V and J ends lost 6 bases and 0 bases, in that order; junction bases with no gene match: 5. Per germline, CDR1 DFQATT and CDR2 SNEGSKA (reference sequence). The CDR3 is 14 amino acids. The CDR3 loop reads CSAQRGSSTDTQYF. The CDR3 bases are TGCAGTGCCCAGCGGGGGAGCAGCACAGATACGCAGTATTTT.

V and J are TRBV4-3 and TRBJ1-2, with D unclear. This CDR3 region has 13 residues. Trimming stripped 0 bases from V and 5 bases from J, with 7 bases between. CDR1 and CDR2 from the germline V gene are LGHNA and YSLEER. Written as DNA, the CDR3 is TGCGCCAGCAGCCAAGAAAGGACTTATGGCTACACCTTC. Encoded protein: CASSQERTYGYTF.

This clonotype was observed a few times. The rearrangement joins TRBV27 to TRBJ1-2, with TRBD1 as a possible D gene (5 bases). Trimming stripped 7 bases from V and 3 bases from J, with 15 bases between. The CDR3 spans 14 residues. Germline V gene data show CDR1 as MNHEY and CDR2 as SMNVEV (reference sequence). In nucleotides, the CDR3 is TGTGCCAGCACTCGATGGGGCGGGGACTATGGCTACACCTTC. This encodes CASTRWGGDYGYTF.

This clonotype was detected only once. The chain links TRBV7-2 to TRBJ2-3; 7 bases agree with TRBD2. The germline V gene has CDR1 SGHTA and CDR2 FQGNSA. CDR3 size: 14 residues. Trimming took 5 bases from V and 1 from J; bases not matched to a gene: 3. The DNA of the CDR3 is TGTGCCAGCAGCCCTAGCGGACGCACAGATACGCAGTATTTT. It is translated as CASSPSGRTDTQYF.

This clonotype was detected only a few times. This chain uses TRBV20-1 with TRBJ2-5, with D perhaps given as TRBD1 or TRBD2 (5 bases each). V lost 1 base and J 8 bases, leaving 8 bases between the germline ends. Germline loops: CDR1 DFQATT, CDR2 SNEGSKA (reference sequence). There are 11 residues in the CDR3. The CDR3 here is CSARARDTQYF. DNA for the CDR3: TGCAGTGCTAGAGCTCGGGACACCCAGTACTTC.

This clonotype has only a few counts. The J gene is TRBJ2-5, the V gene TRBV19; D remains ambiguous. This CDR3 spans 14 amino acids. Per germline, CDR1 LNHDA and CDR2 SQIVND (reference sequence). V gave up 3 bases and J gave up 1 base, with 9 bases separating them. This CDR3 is CASSMVRAQETQYF. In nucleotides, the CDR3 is TGTGCCAGTAGTATGGTCAGAGCCCAAGAGACCCAGTACTTC.

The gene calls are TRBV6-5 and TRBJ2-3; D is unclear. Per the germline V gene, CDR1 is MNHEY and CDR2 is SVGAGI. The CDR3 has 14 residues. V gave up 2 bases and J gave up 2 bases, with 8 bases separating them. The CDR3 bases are TGTGCCAGCAGTTACATCCTCCCCACAGATACGCAGTATTTT. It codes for CASSYILPTDTQYF.

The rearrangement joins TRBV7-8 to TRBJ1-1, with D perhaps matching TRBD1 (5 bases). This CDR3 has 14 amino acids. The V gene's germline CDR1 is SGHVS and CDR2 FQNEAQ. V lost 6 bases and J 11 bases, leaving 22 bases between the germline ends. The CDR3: CASSNPEGTANAFF. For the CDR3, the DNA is TGTGCCAGCAGTAATCCCGAGGGGACTGCGAACGCTTTCTTT.

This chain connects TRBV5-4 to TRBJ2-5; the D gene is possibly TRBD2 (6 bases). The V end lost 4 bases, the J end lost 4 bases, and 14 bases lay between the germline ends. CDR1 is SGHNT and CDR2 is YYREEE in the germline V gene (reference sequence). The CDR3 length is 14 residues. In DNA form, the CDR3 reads TGTGCCAGCAGCCGGGACTGGCGCCGAGAGACCCAGTACTTC. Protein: CASSRDWRRETQYF.

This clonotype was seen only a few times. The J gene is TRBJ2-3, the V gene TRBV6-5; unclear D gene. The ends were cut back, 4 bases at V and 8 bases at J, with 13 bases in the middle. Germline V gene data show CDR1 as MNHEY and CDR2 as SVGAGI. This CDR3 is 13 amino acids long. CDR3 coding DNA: TGTGCCAGCAGTTCTGGTAGCAAAGTTACGCAGTATTTT. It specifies CASSSGSKVTQYF.

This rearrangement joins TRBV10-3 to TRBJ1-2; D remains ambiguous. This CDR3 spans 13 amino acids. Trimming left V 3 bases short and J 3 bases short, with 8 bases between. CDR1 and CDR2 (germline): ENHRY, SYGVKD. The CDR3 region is CAISEYFDYGYTF. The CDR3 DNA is TGTGCCATCAGTGAATACTTCGACTATGGCTACACCTTC.

DNA of the CDR3: TGTGCCAGCAGTGAAGGGTTATTCCGCGGGCTCGAAGTTCAGCCCCAGCATTTT. As protein: CASSEGLFRGLEVQPQHF. The chain couples TRBV6-1 to TRBJ1-5; D is undetermined. The CDR3 sequence is 18 residues long. The V end lost 1 base, the J end lost 6 bases, and 22 bases lay between the germline ends. The germline V gene encodes CDR1 MNHNS and CDR2 SASEGT.

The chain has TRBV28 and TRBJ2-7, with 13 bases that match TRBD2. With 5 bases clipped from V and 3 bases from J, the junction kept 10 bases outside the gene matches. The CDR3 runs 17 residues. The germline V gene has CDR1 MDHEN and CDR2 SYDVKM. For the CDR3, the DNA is TGTGCCAGCAGTATAACTCATGGGACTAGCGGGGACTACGAGCAGTACTTC. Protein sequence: CASSITHGTSGDYEQYF.

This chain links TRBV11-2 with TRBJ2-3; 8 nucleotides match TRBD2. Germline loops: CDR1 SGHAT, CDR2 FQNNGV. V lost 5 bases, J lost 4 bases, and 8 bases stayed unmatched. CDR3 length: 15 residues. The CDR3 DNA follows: TGTGCCAGCAGCCTTAGGACTAGCTGGGCAGATACGCAGTATTTT. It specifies CASSLRTSWADTQYF.

The CDR3 protein is CASSQTGVNTQYF. CDR3 nucleotide sequence: TGCGCCAGCAGCCAGACAGGCGTAAATACGCAGTATTTT. The chain combines TRBV4-1 with TRBJ2-3; a possible D gene is TRBD1 (6 bases). The CDR3 loop spans 13 amino acids. Germline-derived CDR1 and CDR2 are MGHRA and YSYEKL. V dropped 3 bases and J dropped 7 bases, with 11 bases sitting between them.

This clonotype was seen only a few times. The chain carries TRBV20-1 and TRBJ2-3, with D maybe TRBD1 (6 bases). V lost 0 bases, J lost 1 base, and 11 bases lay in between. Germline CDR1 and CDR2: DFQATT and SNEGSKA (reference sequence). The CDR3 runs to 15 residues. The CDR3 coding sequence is TGCAGTGCTAGAGAGATGGGACATCGCACAGATACGCAGTATTTT. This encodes CSAREMGHRTDTQYF.

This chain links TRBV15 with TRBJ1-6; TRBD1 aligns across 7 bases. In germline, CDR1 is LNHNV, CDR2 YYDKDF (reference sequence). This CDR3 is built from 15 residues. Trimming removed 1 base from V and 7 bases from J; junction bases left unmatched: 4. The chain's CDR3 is CATSRARQGNSPLHF. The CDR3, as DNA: TGTGCCACCAGCAGAGCAAGACAGGGAAATTCACCCCTCCACTTT.